One sample yielded the 27 T cell receptor beta chains listed below, sequenced in a study of blood T cell repertoires in COVID-19. Some clones are missing from TCRdb's copy, which holds only in-frame ones; the method was immunoSEQ multiplex PCR. The table lists roughly 280,000 clones, 89% of them singletons, with roughly 2.3% in the top ten. Sequenced: peripheral blood. These receptors all come from a man aged 45-65 years with acute or convalescent COVID-19.

The CDR3 nucleotides read TGTGCCAGCAGTTTATTCCCGACAGGGGACTCTGGAAACACCATATATTTT. Amino acids: CASSLFPTGDSGNTIYF. V usage is TRBV27 and J usage is TRBJ1-3; 8 bases align to TRBD1. With 1 base clipped from V and 0 bases from J, the junction kept 5 bases outside the gene matches. Germline V CDR1 and CDR2: MNHEY, SMNVEV (reference sequence). CDR3 length: 17 residues.

V gene TRBV10-2 combines with J gene TRBJ1-2, with a possible D match to TRBD1 (5 bases). With 2 bases removed from V and 8 bases from J, the gap between germline ends came to 21 bases. Germline V CDR1 and CDR2: WSHSY, SAAADI. The CDR3 extends over 16 amino acids. Written as DNA, the CDR3 is TGCGCCAGCAGTGAGGCAGGAGGGGTGGAGGGCCGCGGCTACACCTTC. This sequence encodes CASSEAGGVEGRGYTF.

This sequence joins TRBV6-5 and TRBJ1-1, with unresolved D. V lost 2 bases and J 1 base, leaving 5 bases between the germline ends. Germline CDR1 and CDR2: MNHEY and SVGAGI. There are 13 residues in the CDR3. CDR3 sequence: CASSYVENTEAFF. The CDR3 coding sequence is TGTGCCAGCAGTTACGTAGAGAACACTGAAGCTTTCTTT.

The chain recombines TRBV9 with TRBJ1-1, with TRBD1 matching 7 bases. This CDR3 contains 14 residues. Germline trimming cut 7 bases from V and 5 bases from J; bases unmatched to any gene: 11. CDR1 and CDR2 (germline): SGDLS, YYNGEE. This chain's CDR3 is CASGDPGGGTEAFF. CDR3 bases: TGTGCCAGCGGTGACCCAGGGGGTGGGACTGAAGCTTTCTTT.

This clone appeared a few times. This chain links TRBV19 with TRBJ1-5, with TRBD1 matching 11 bases. The CDR3 consists of 16 residues. The trim removed 7 bases at V and 6 bases at J, leaving 11 bases unmatched. CDR1 LNHDA and CDR2 SQIVND come from the germline V gene (reference sequence). DNA of the CDR3: TGTGCCAGTAAGGCGGACAGGGGGCTTACCGGTCAGCCCCAGCATTTT. Amino acids: CASKADRGLTGQPQHF.

V and J are TRBV5-5 and TRBJ2-7, with D possibly TRBD2 on 6 matching bases. CDR1 and CDR2 from the germline V gene are SGHKS and YYEKEE (reference sequence). This CDR3 comprises 16 residues. V was cut by 6 bases and J by 3 bases, with 22 bases left in between. The CDR3 DNA sequence: TGTGCCAGCACCTCCGGAGGGTCTCATCTGGTCTACGAGCAGTACTTC. Encoded protein: CASTSGGSHLVYEQYF.

This chain joins TRBV7-2 and TRBJ1-5, with a possible D match to TRBD1 (5 bases). CDR1 and CDR2 from the germline V gene are SGHTA and FQGNSA. The V gene lost 5 bases and the J gene lost 5 bases, with 10 bases spanning the gap. The CDR3 is 13 residues long. The DNA of the CDR3 is TGTGCCAGCAGCATGGACACGTATCAGCCCCAGCATTTT. Its translation: CASSMDTYQPQHF. Drawing the rest from reference TRBV7-2 and TRBJ1-5, the complete variable domain is GAGVSQSPSNKVTEKGKDVELRCDPISGHTALYWYRQSLGQGLEFLIYFQGNSAPDKSGLPSDRFSAERTGGSVSTLTIQRTQQEDSAVYLCASSMDTYQPQHFGDGTRLSIL.

This chain connects TRBV19 to TRBJ1-5; D gene uncertain. Between the trimmed V and J ends, which lost 7 bases and 10 bases, there was a span of 20 bases. Germline V gives CDR1 LNHDA, CDR2 SQIVND (reference sequence). CDR3 length: 14 residues. CDR3 bases: TGTGCCAGTATGATCCGGGATCCCATCAGCCCCCAGCATTTT. Amino acids: CASMIRDPISPQHF.

This clone was observed once. The same CDR3 arises from other DNA sequences in this sample as well. The chain is built from TRBV28 and TRBJ1-6; no reliable D call. This CDR3 comprises 14 residues. Germline V gene sequence: CDR1 MDHEN, CDR2 SYDVKM. Trimming took 2 bases from V and 8 from J, leaving 10 bases between them. The CDR3 sequence: CASSLGRRDSPLHF. The CDR3 region has the DNA TGTGCCAGCAGTTTAGGTCGTCGCGATTCACCCCTCCACTTT.

This clone was observed a few times. The same CDR3 arises from other DNA sequences in this sample as well. This chain links TRBV7-2 with TRBJ1-1, with D possibly TRBD1 on 6 matching bases. The V and J ends lost 1 base and 1 base respectively, with 7 bases between them. Per the germline V gene, CDR1 is SGHTA and CDR2 is FQGNSA. The CDR3 has 14 amino acids. CDR3 coding DNA: TGTGCCAGCAGCTTAGGACAGGCGAACACTGAAGCTTTCTTT. Amino acids: CASSLGQANTEAFF.

Turning to this clone: The same CDR3 is also encoded by other DNA sequences in this sample. J is TRBJ2-5 and V is TRBV7-2, with 9 bases aligning to TRBD2. The CDR3 has 14 residues. The germline V gene encodes CDR1 SGHTA and CDR2 FQGNSA. Trimming at V came to 5 bases and at J to 2 bases, leaving 3 bases not matched to a gene. As DNA, the CDR3 is TGTGCCAGCAGCCCCGGACTAGCGCAAGAGACCCAGTACTTC. This gives the protein CASSPGLAQETQYF.

The V call is TRBV13, the J call TRBJ2-7, with 8 bases identical to TRBD1. Germline loops: CDR1 PRHDT, CDR2 FYEKMQ (reference sequence). The CDR3 extends over 14 amino acids. V gave up 5 bases and J gave up 2 bases; unmatched junction bases: 5. In nucleotides, the CDR3 is TGTGCCAGCAGCCAAGGACAGGGTCCCTACGAGCAGTACTTC. Protein: CASSQGQGPYEQYF.

The chain joins TRBV5-5 to TRBJ1-4; TRBD1 aligns across 8 bases. This CDR3 comprises 16 residues. Germline assignment: CDR1 SGHKS and CDR2 YYEKEE (reference sequence). The V and J ends lost 4 bases and 3 bases, in that order; junction bases with no gene match: 8. The CDR3 here is CASSTSRTGPNEKLFF. The CDR3 coding sequence is TGTGCCAGCAGCACCTCCCGGACAGGGCCTAATGAAAAACTGTTTTTT.

The gene calls are TRBV19 and TRBJ1-1; D uncertain. The CDR3 runs 18 residues. Trimming cost V 0 bases and J 0 bases, with 17 bases left between them. Germline-derived CDR1 and CDR2 are LNHDA and SQIVND (reference sequence). The CDR3 DNA sequence: TGTGCCAGTAGTATAGACCGGATTTTGACACGCATGAACACTGAAGCTTTCTTT. Its translation: CASSIDRILTRMNTEAFF.

With respect to this clone: In the same sample, other DNA sequences code for this CDR3. The genes are TRBV3-1 (or the pseudogene TRBV3-2) and TRBJ2-5; TRBD2 is a possible D gene (5 bases). This CDR3 is 13 amino acids long. Between the trimmed V and J ends, which lost 1 base and 4 bases, there was a span of 7 bases. CDR1 and CDR2 from the germline V gene are LGHDT and YNNKEL (reference sequence). CDR3 residues: CASSQGGRETQYF. The CDR3 DNA sequence: TGTGCCAGCAGCCAAGGTGGGAGAGAGACCCAGTACTTC.

The chain couples TRBV5-1 to TRBJ1-1; perhaps TRBD1 as D (5 bases). The CDR3 extends over 13 amino acids. Germline-derived CDR1 and CDR2 are SGHRS and YFSETQ. Trimming left V 4 bases short and J 1 base short, with 8 bases between. CDR3: CASSIQGNTEAFF. The CDR3 DNA reads as TGCGCCAGCAGCATTCAGGGGAACACTGAAGCTTTCTTT.

The rearrangement joins TRBV10-1 to TRBJ2-7, with D possibly TRBD1 on 6 matching bases. In germline, CDR1 is WNHNN, CDR2 SYGVQD (reference sequence). This CDR3 spans 13 amino acids. Trimming pared 10 bases from V and 6 bases from J, leaving 19 bases between. Here the CDR3 reads CATSPSRGAEQYF. The CDR3 DNA reads as TGCGCCACCTCCCCCTCCAGGGGCGCCGAGCAGTACTTC.

The chain recombines TRBV18 with TRBJ2-2; tentatively, D is TRBD2 (6 bases). The CDR3 length is 15 residues. Trimming removed 5 bases from V and 2 bases from J, with 12 bases in between. Germline CDR1 is KGHSH and CDR2 is LQKENI. CDR3 region: CASSEDYTNTGELFF. CDR3 coding DNA: TGTGCCAGCTCAGAGGACTACACAAACACCGGGGAGCTGTTTTTT.

This chain links TRBV6-1 with TRBJ2-6; TRBD2 matches at 8 bases. V lost 4 bases and J lost 0; bases outside the gene matches: 5. Germline CDR1 is MNHNS and CDR2 is SASEGT. The CDR3 is 17 amino acids. The chain's CDR3 is CASSGGLVSSGANVLTF. As DNA, the CDR3 is TGTGCCAGCAGTGGGGGACTAGTTAGCTCTGGGGCCAACGTCCTGACTTTC.

V is TRBV2 and J is TRBJ1-5, with 7 bases identical to TRBD1. CDR3 size: 14 residues. Per the germline V gene, CDR1 is SNHLY and CDR2 is FYNNEI. The junction had 11 bases not matched to a gene; V was cut back by 5 bases and J by 10 bases. The CDR3 reads CASSTGQLFSPQHF. Here the CDR3 DNA reads TGTGCCAGCAGTACGGGACAGCTTTTTTCACCCCAGCATTTT.

The chain joins TRBV19 to TRBJ1-1; D uncertain. The ends were cut back, 9 bases at V and 6 bases at J, with 17 bases in the middle. Germline CDR1 and CDR2: LNHDA and SQIVND (reference sequence). The CDR3 loop spans 13 amino acids. Here the CDR3 DNA reads TGTGCCAGCCAAGATAGAATGAGGGCTGAAGCTTTCTTT. This encodes CASQDRMRAEAFF.

The rearrangement uses TRBV10-3 and TRBJ1-5, with 9 bases aligning to TRBD1. Germline CDR1 and CDR2: ENHRY and SYGVKD. J lost 4 bases, V lost 6 bases, and 7 bases had no gene match. This CDR3 has 15 residues. The CDR3 nucleotides are TGTGCCATCAGCGGACAGGGGCAGGGGAATCAGCCCCAGCATTTT. Its translation is CAISGQGQGNQPQHF.

The CDR3 region is CASGDRRGGYTF. DNA of the CDR3: TGTGCCAGCGGAGACAGAAGGGGTGGCTACACCTTC. The rearrangement uses TRBV6-4 and TRBJ1-2; D perhaps matches TRBD1 (5 bases). The germline V gene has CDR1 MRHNA and CDR2 SNTAGT. The CDR3 contains 12 residues. V gave up 8 bases and J gave up 7 bases, with 14 bases separating them.

The chain carries TRBV21-1 and TRBJ2-5; TRBD1, the D gene given by the table, was not confirmed from the DNA. TRBV21-1 is termed a pseudogene. The CDR3 consists of 15 residues. CDR3 coding DNA: TGTGCCAGCAGCAAAAGGGACAGGGGGCTGGAGACCCAGTACTTC. This codes for CASSKRDRGLETQYF.

This clone was seen more than once but under ten times. The chain combines TRBV18 with TRBJ1-6, with 9 nucleotides matching TRBD1. Trimming cost V 1 base and J 0 bases; bases outside gene matches: 1. This CDR3 is built from 17 residues. Germline assignment: CDR1 KGHSH and CDR2 LQKENI. The CDR3 loop reads CASSPRDRASYNSPLHF. The CDR3 region has the DNA TGTGCCAGCTCACCACGGGACAGGGCCTCCTATAATTCACCCCTCCACTTT.

The chain links TRBV29-1 to TRBJ1-1; D is possibly TRBD1 (5 bases). The CDR3 runs to 13 residues. Germline V gene data show CDR1 as SQVTM and CDR2 as ANQGSEA. Trimming left V 8 bases short and J 4 bases short, with 17 bases between. The chain's CDR3 is CSTDRGPGTEAFF. The CDR3 DNA follows: TGCAGCACAGACAGAGGTCCGGGCACTGAAGCTTTCTTT.

V usage is TRBV7-8 and J usage is TRBJ1-1; weak D call: TRBD1 (6 bases). The CDR3 has 15 residues. Trimming left V 0 bases short and J 6 bases short, with 14 bases between. Germline values: CDR1 SGHVS, CDR2 FQNEAQ. CDR3 region: CASSLAGTSAPEAFF. CDR3 sequence (DNA): TGTGCCAGCAGCTTAGCCGGGACATCTGCCCCTGAAGCTTTCTTT.